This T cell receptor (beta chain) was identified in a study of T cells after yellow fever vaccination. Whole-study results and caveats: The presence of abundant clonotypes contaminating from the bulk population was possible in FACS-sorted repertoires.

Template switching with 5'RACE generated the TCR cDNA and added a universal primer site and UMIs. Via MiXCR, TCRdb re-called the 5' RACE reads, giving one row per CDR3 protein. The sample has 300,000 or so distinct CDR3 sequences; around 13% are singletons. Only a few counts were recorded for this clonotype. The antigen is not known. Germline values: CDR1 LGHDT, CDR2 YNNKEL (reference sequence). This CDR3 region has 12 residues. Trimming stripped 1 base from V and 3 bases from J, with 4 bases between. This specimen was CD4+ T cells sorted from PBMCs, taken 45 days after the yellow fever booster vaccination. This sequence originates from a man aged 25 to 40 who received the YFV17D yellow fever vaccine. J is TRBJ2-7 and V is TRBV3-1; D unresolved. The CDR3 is CASSQGIYEQYF. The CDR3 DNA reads TGTGCCAGCAGCCAAGGTATCTACGAGCAGTACTTC.